The rows below give T cell receptor beta chains drawn from one sample of a study of regulatory T cells in long-lasting Graves disease. Each CDR3 protein is one row after TCRdb ran MiXCR on the multiplex PCR reads. The sample lists some 500,000 distinct CDR3 sequences; roughly 15% were seen once. The data were also submitted as part of a second study, on T cells in Graves' hyperthyroidism and ophthalmopathy.

The sequencing used peripheral blood mononuclear cells (PBMCs), collected at new diagnosis, from a patient treated with antithyroid drugs. The origin of the receptors is a woman aged 35 to 60 with Graves disease. The CDR3 runs from the conserved cysteine through the conserved F or W. Fields, in order: D gene, J gene, V gene, clone size, CDR3 DNA, CDR3 protein. D genes are given only for firm matches. Part of the rows lack a size; the others show once, few, many or a class for expanded clones.

- | TRBJ2-1 | TRBV20-1 | few | TGCAGTGCTAGATCCCCCTCTTACAATGAGCAGTTCTTC | CSARSPSYNEQFF
TRBD1 | TRBJ1-1 | TRBV11-2 | - | TGTGCCAGCAGACTACCGGGACAGGGGTGGACTGAAGCTTTCTTT | CASRLPGQGWTEAFF
- | TRBJ1-1 | TRBV6-1 | many | TGTGCCAGCAATCAGGGAACTCCGGGAGGGGCTTTCTTT | CASNQGTPGGAFF
TRBD1 | TRBJ2-3 | TRBV30 | many | TGTGCCTGGTCCCAGGGACAGGGCCCAGATACGCAGTATTTT | CAWSQGQGPDTQYF
TRBD1 | TRBJ2-1 | TRBV5-1 | many | TGTGCCAGCAGCTTAACCGGGACAGCCTACAATGAGCAGTTCTTC | CASSLTGTAYNEQFF
- | TRBJ2-3 | TRBV12-3/TRBV12-4 | many | TGTGCCAGCAGCCCCCGAGGGGGGGGCCGCGCAGATACGCAGTATTTT | CASSPRGGGRADTQYF
- | TRBJ2-7 | TRBV3-1 | many | TGTGCCAGCAGCCAAGATATTAAGGGAATGCCATTCTACGAGCAGTACTTC | CASSQDIKGMPFYEQYF
TRBD1 | TRBJ2-7 | TRBV5-8 | many | TGTGCCAGCAGCGTACCGGGACAGTACTACGAGCAGTACTTC | CASSVPGQYYEQYF
- | TRBJ2-7 | TRBV28 | - | TGTGCCAGCACGAGAACGGCCCTATCTAGCTCCTACGAGCAGTACTTC | CASTRTALSSSYEQYF
- | TRBJ2-2 | TRBV12-5 | few | TGTGCTAGTGGTTTGCGCCTATGGCAGGCCTATCACGGGGAGCTGTTTTTT | CASGLRLWQAYHGELFF
- | TRBJ1-2 | TRBV6-1 | few | TGTGCCAGCACTCCCGGGACCTACTATGGCTACACCTTC | CASTPGTYYGYTF
- | TRBJ1-1 | TRBV18 | - | TGTGCCAGCTCACAACTTATCGGATTTTTCGCCGCTGAAGCTTTCTTT | CASSQLIGFFAAEAFF
TRBD1 | TRBJ2-7 | TRBV28 | many | TGTGCCAGCAGTCTCACGGGACAGCCAAACTACGAGCAGTACTTC | CASSLTGQPNYEQYF
TRBD1 | TRBJ2-7 | TRBV25-1 | - | TGTGCCAGCAGTAGACAGGGATCGGAGGCCGAGCAGTACTTC | CASSRQGSEAEQYF
- | TRBJ2-7 | TRBV5-6 | - | TGTGCCAGCAGCGTGTTACAGAACAAGTACGAGCAGTACTTC | CASSVLQNKYEQYF
TRBD2 | TRBJ2-5 | TRBV27 | few | TGTGCCAGCACCATGACTAGCGGGGTACAAGAGACCCAGTACTTC | CASTMTSGVQETQYF
TRBD1 | TRBJ2-2 | TRBV30 | few | TGTGCCTGGAGTGTACACAGGACAGGGATAACCGGGGAGCTGTTTTTT | CAWSVHRTGITGELFF
TRBD1 | TRBJ2-7 | TRBV28 | many | TGTGCCAGCAGTGGAGGGGGACAGGGTTATCACGAGCAGTACTTC | CASSGGGQGYHEQYF
- | TRBJ2-1 | TRBV6-2/TRBV6-3 | few | TGTGCCAGCAGTTACTCCGGACAGGGGACTAGCCCTACGGATGAGCAGTTCTTC | CASSYSGQGTSPTDEQFF
- | TRBJ2-2 | TRBV6-2/TRBV6-3 | many | TGTGCCAGCAGTTATCCGGCCAGGCTGAACACCGGGGAGCTGTTTTTT | CASSYPARLNTGELFF
- | TRBJ2-1 | TRBV24-1 | few | TGTGCCACCGGCGGGGAAACCTACAATGAGCAGTTCTTC | CATGGETYNEQFF
- | TRBJ2-3 | TRBV7-2 | many | TGTGCCAGCAGCTTACACCAGGGAGGTACGCAGTATTTT | CASSLHQGGTQYF